This T cell receptor beta chain appears in the sequencing data of a study of PD-L1 blockade in urothelial cancer. On the study more broadly: Blood samples had a median of 141,255 T cells, 83,000 or so unique TCRs, and clonality 0.08 to 0.085. Whole-study results and caveats: Below-median pretreatment blood TCR clonality was a predictor of better survival.

The time point was: peripheral blood 6 weeks after treatment start. Locally advanced or metastatic urothelial carcinoma was diagnosed in the patients. V shed 8 bases and J 1 base; nucleotides not matched to a gene: 7. Germline CDR1 is SGHTA and CDR2 is FQGNSA. The CDR3 totals 14 residues. Synthetic TCR analog templates were added to each PCR reaction. Using immunoSEQ multiplex PCR, the repertoire was profiled, and TCRdb retains in-frame clones only, with some absent. The data contain 50,000 to 60,000 clones, around 89% of them seen just once; the ten biggest clones take up 2% to 3%. With respect to this clone: Antigen specificity is unknown.

The TCR sequence derives from a man between 60 and 75 years old with urothelial cancer. This specimen was PBMCs, taken around atezolizumab (anti-PD-L1) treatment. The chain employs TRBV7-2 and TRBJ2-7, with TRBD1 matching 8 bases. The CDR3 loop is CASRPGGGSYEQYF. In DNA, the CDR3 is TGTGCCAGCCGCCCAGGGGGCGGTTCCTACGAGCAGTACTTC.